Shown below are 26 T cell receptor beta chains from a single sample sequenced in a study of T cells expressing NK-cell markers. TCRdb re-called the 5' RACE reads, yielding one record per CDR3 amino acid sequence without DNA. The sample totals about 460,000 distinct CDR3 sequences; its top ten clones hold more than 1.4%. Specimen: blood T cells: a sorted CD56 or NKG2C T cell subset, CD4+ or CD8+ T cells, or bulk PBMC T cells (not recorded which). The receptors come from a woman in her 50s in good health.

V and J are TRBV11-2 and TRBJ1-2. Germline values: CDR1 SGHAT, CDR2 FQNNGV. The CDR3 sequence is 13 residues long. The chain's CDR3 is CASHQLGTYGYTF.

The chain employs TRBV12-3 or TRBV12-4 and TRBJ1-2. The CDR3 spans 12 residues. CDR3 residues: CASSIYNYGYTF.

The V call is TRBV20-1, the J call TRBJ2-3; TCRdb's D call, TRBD2, is unchecked because there is no DNA. Germline loops: CDR1 DFQATT, CDR2 SNEGSKA (reference sequence). CDR3 length equals 15 residues. This CDR3 reads CSAQFRAGGTDTQYF.

The gene calls are TRBV6-6 and TRBJ2-7; no DNA is available, so the TRBD1 call from TCRdb remains unchecked. Germline loops: CDR1 MNHNY, CDR2 SVGAGI (reference sequence). This CDR3 is 15 amino acids long. The CDR3 is CASSQGQPGPYEQYF.

This chain connects TRBV5-1 to TRBJ2-7; TCRdb selects TRBD2, and the lack of DNA leaves this call unchecked. Germline loops: CDR1 SGHRS, CDR2 YFSETQ. This CDR3 is 16 amino acids long. The CDR3 reads CASSLGFSQASYEQYF. The variable domain in full, completed from reference TRBV5-1 and TRBJ2-7, reads KAGVTQTPRYLIKTRGQQVTLSCSPISGHRSVSWYQQTPGQGLQFLFEYFSETQRNKGNFPGRFSGRQFSNSRSEMNVSTLELGDSALYLCASSLGFSQASYEQYFGPGTRLTVT.

This chain joins TRBV4-1 and TRBJ2-2; TCRdb selects TRBD2, and the lack of DNA leaves this call unchecked. The germline CDR1 and CDR2 sequences are MGHRA and YSYEKL. This CDR3 has 17 amino acids. The CDR3 loop is CASSQGLAGGNTGELFF.

The chain is built from TRBV7-9 and TRBJ1-1; TCRdb returns TRBD1, unconfirmable since there is no DNA. Germline CDR1 is SEHNR and CDR2 is FQNEAQ (reference sequence). The CDR3 sequence is 13 residues long. This CDR3 is CASSLGGGAEAFF. The full variable domain, completed using reference TRBV7-9 and TRBJ1-1, is DTGVSQNPRHKITKRGQNVTFRCDPISEHNRLYWYRQTLGQGPEFLTYFQNEAQLEKSRLLSDRFSAERPKGSFSTLEIQRTEQGDSAMYLCASSLGGGAEAFFGQGTRLTVV.

V is TRBV5-1 and J is TRBJ2-1; TCRdb indicates TRBD2, and absent DNA this call remains unverified. This CDR3 comprises 15 residues. Germline V CDR1 and CDR2: SGHRS, YFSETQ. The CDR3 protein is CASTQTTSGYNEQFF.

The chain couples TRBV5-1 to TRBJ2-1; TCRdb lists TRBD1, though no DNA is available to test this call. Germline values: CDR1 SGHRS, CDR2 YFSETQ. The CDR3 is made up of 14 amino acids. The CDR3 sequence is CASSETGPYNEQFF. Together with reference TRBV5-1 and TRBJ2-1, the CDR3 gives the full variable domain: KAGVTQTPRYLIKTRGQQVTLSCSPISGHRSVSWYQQTPGQGLQFLFEYFSETQRNKGNFPGRFSGRQFSNSRSEMNVSTLELGDSALYLCASSETGPYNEQFFGPGTRLTVL.

The gene calls are TRBV27 and TRBJ2-1; the D gene TCRdb calls, TRBD2, cannot be checked with no DNA. Germline V lookup: CDR1 MNHEY, CDR2 SMNVEV (reference sequence). This CDR3 region has 14 residues. The CDR3 here is CASSPRLVDNEQFF.

The J gene is TRBJ2-1, the V gene TRBV2; no DNA is available, so the TRBD2 call from TCRdb remains unchecked. CDR3 length: 14 residues. Germline V CDR1 and CDR2: SNHLY, FYNNEI. The CDR3 here is CASSGDFPYNEQFF.

J is TRBJ1-5 and V is TRBV7-9; TCRdb's D call of TRBD1 is untestable without DNA. Germline V gene lookup returns CDR1 SEHNR and CDR2 FQNEAQ (reference sequence). This CDR3 has 15 residues. The CDR3 spells CASSLVEGVNQPQHF.

The chain uses TRBV10-3 and TRBJ1-1. The V gene's germline CDR1 is ENHRY and CDR2 SYGVKD. There are 13 residues in the CDR3. This CDR3 is CAIKRFRDTEAFF.

The V gene is TRBV7-8, the J gene TRBJ1-4. This CDR3 spans 16 amino acids. Per germline, CDR1 SGHVS and CDR2 FQNEAQ. CDR3: CASSLVRISVNEKLFF.

The CDR3 loop is CSAGGFDRGFNTEAFF. The rearrangement uses TRBV29-1 and TRBJ1-1; without DNA, the TCRdb call of TRBD1 cannot be checked. The CDR3 spans 16 residues. Germline V gene data show CDR1 as SQVTM and CDR2 as ANQGSEA. Using reference TRBV29-1 and TRBJ1-1 for the parts outside the CDR3, the full variable domain is SAVISQKPSRDICQRGTSLTIQCQVDSQVTMMFWYRQQPGQSLTLIATANQGSEATYESGFVIDKFPISRPNLTFSTLTVSNMSPEDSSIYLCSAGGFDRGFNTEAFFGQGTRLTVV.

The J gene is TRBJ2-3, the V gene TRBV24-1; no DNA is available, so the TRBD1 call from TCRdb remains unchecked. The germline gives CDR1 KGHDR, CDR2 SFDVKD. This CDR3 comprises 15 residues. This CDR3 reads CATSDLPTQGDTQYF.

The V and J genes are TRBV6-5 and TRBJ1-4. This CDR3 is 14 amino acids long. Germline V gene data show CDR1 as MNHEY and CDR2 as SVGAGI. CDR3 amino acids: CATARLTTNEKLFF.

The CDR3 is CSGGVGYEQFF. The genes are TRBV29-1 and TRBJ2-1; as DNA is missing, the TRBD1 call by TCRdb cannot be tested. The CDR3 contains 11 residues. CDR1 and CDR2 (germline): SQVTM, ANQGSEA.

The genes are TRBV29-1 and TRBJ2-3; TCRdb names TRBD2, which stays unverified in the absence of DNA. The CDR3 totals 16 residues. Germline CDR1 and CDR2: SQVTM and ANQGSEA. CDR3 region: CSVGGLAGISIDTQYF.

J is TRBJ1-6 and V is TRBV25-1; TCRdb's assignment of TRBD1 cannot be checked, as there is no DNA. Germline CDR1 MGHDK, CDR2 SYGVNS. The CDR3 runs to 13 residues. The CDR3 is CASSGTRDSPLHF.

The rearrangement links TRBV7-2 to TRBJ2-7; as DNA is missing, the TRBD1 call by TCRdb cannot be tested. Per the germline V gene, CDR1 is SGHTA and CDR2 is FQGNSA. The CDR3 covers 13 residues. The CDR3 sequence is CASSLDNRGEQYF.

The chain has TRBV12-3 or TRBV12-4 and TRBJ1-4; absent DNA, TCRdb's TRBD1 call cannot be checked. The CDR3 has 13 residues. The CDR3 sequence: CASRRGGGEKLFF.

This rearrangement joins TRBV11-3 to TRBJ2-3; TCRdb names TRBD1, which stays unverified in the absence of DNA. The germline V gene encodes CDR1 SGHNT and CDR2 YENEEA. This CDR3 spans 15 amino acids. CDR3 protein: CASSFIGGSPGTQYF.

CDR3 residues: CASIPEIGLADEQFF. V is TRBV6-1 and J is TRBJ2-1; the TCRdb call, TRBD2, lacks DNA for checking. This CDR3 region has 15 residues. Germline V CDR1 and CDR2: MNHNS, SASEGT.

V is TRBV5-8 and J is TRBJ2-4; the TCRdb D gene call, TRBD1, has no DNA to confirm it. Germline V lookup: CDR1 SGHTS, CDR2 YDEGEE. The CDR3 consists of 14 residues. This chain's CDR3 is CASSQAGGTGVQYF.

V is TRBV10-2 and J is TRBJ2-3. This CDR3 has 14 amino acids. CDR1 WSHSY and CDR2 SAAADI come from the germline V gene. CDR3 residues: CASSEGTTTDTQYF.